The 23 T cell receptor beta chains given below trace back to one sample, sequenced in a study of regulatory T cells in long-lasting Graves disease. CDR3-region Arm-PCR and iRepertoire HTBI primers produced the TCR beta libraries. TCRdb analysed the multiplex PCR reads with MiXCR anew, one entry per CDR3 protein. The data contain some 340,000 distinct CDR3 sequences, 12% of them singletons. The sample's time point: newly diagnosed GD, antithyroid drugs for less than 3 months. PBMC-extracted RNA yielded the TCR library. These same records also appear under a second study, on T cells in Graves' hyperthyroidism and ophthalmopathy.

The source material was peripheral blood mononuclear cells (PBMCs), sampled at new diagnosis, from a patient treated with antithyroid drugs. All receptors derive from a woman aged 18-29 years with Graves disease.

In this sample, this clonotype turned up many times. This chain links TRBV7-9 with TRBJ1-5; no firm D call. The CDR3 spans 13 residues. The germline V gene encodes CDR1 SEHNR and CDR2 FQNEAQ (reference sequence). Between the trimmed V and J ends, which lost 1 base and 7 bases, there was a span of 8 bases. The CDR3 is CASSLGWSQPQHF. The CDR3 DNA follows: TGTGCCAGCAGCTTAGGATGGTCGCAGCCCCAGCATTTT. Combining the CDR3 with reference TRBV7-9 and TRBJ1-5 gives the whole variable domain DTGVSQNPRHKITKRGQNVTFRCDPISEHNRLYWYRQTLGQGPEFLTYFQNEAQLEKSRLLSDRFSAERPKGSFSTLEIQRTEQGDSAMYLCASSLGWSQPQHFGDGTRLSIL.

This clonotype was picked up many times. V gene TRBV6-2 or TRBV6-3 combines with J gene TRBJ1-1; the D is unclear. Germline V gives CDR1 MNHEY, CDR2 SVGEGT. The CDR3 spans 14 residues. Trimming took off 8 bases at V and 1 base at J, with 14 bases between the two ends. The CDR3: CASGGSRWNTEAFF. CDR3 bases: TGTGCCAGCGGAGGCTCTCGGTGGAACACTGAAGCTTTCTTT.

Ten or more counts support this clonotype. The chain links TRBV7-6 to TRBJ2-1; 10 nucleotides agree with TRBD2. The J segment lost 4 bases and the V segment lost 4 bases, leaving 10 bases of the junction unmatched. Germline assignment: CDR1 SGHVS and CDR2 FNYEAQ. CDR3 size: 17 residues. CDR3 in DNA: TGTGCCAGCAGCTCCCTAGCGGGGGTGGTTGTATACAATGAGCAGTTCTTC. Its protein is CASSSLAGVVVYNEQFF.

There are many counts of this clonotype. This chain joins TRBV11-1 and TRBJ2-7; 8 positions match TRBD1. Trimming removed 4 bases from V and 3 bases from J; junction bases left unmatched: 8. The CDR3 is 15 residues long. Germline V CDR1 and CDR2: SGHAT, FQDESV (reference sequence). CDR3 DNA: TGTGCCAGCAGCTCGAGATCCGGGACAGGCTACGAGCAGTACTTC. Translating gives CASSSRSGTGYEQYF.

The J gene is TRBJ2-1, the V gene TRBV19; D possibly corresponds to TRBD1 (5 bases). Germline V lookup: CDR1 LNHDA, CDR2 SQIVND (reference sequence). V was trimmed by 4 bases and J by 4 bases, leaving 8 bases between them. There are 13 residues in the CDR3. CDR3 coding DNA: TGTGCCAGTAGTACAGGGCTGTACAATGAGCAGTTCTTC. It specifies CASSTGLYNEQFF.

This clonotype has ten or more counts. V usage is TRBV20-1 and J usage is TRBJ2-7; TRBD2 agrees at 13 bases. Germline V CDR1 and CDR2: DFQATT, SNEGSKA (reference sequence). Losses at the gene ends were 6 bases for V and 6 bases for J; bases not matched to a gene: 17. This CDR3 is 17 amino acids long. Written as DNA, the CDR3 is TGCAGTGCCTATGGGACTAGCGGGACGGTAATTCGGGGCGAGCAGTACTTC. As protein: CSAYGTSGTVIRGEQYF.

This clonotype showed up many times. The CDR3 DNA is TGCAGTGCTAGCTCCCCGACATTTAGCGGCCAAGAGACCCAGTACTTC. Amino acids: CSASSPTFSGQETQYF. This sequence joins TRBV20-1 and TRBJ2-5, with D tentatively TRBD2 (6 bases). The V gene's germline CDR1 is DFQATT and CDR2 SNEGSKA (reference sequence). The V gene lost 3 bases and the J gene lost 1 base, with 18 bases spanning the gap. The CDR3 consists of 16 residues.

This clonotype was counted many times. The CDR3 region is CASSSDRVYPDEQFF. In nucleotides, the CDR3 is TGTGCCAGCAGCTCCGACAGGGTTTACCCAGATGAGCAGTTCTTC. This chain uses TRBV9 with TRBJ2-1; 7 bases match TRBD1. Unmatched junction bases numbered 12, after V lost 4 bases and J lost 8 bases. Germline V gene sequence: CDR1 SGDLS, CDR2 YYNGEE. There are 15 residues in the CDR3. Full variable domain (outside the CDR3, taken from reference TRBV9 and TRBJ2-1): DSGVTQTPKHLITATGQRVTLRCSPRSGDLSVYWYQQSLDQGLQFLIQYYNGEERAKGNILERFSAQQFPDLHSELNLSSLELGDSALYFCASSSDRVYPDEQFFGPGTRLTVL.

This clonotype was seen many times. The chain couples TRBV6-2 or TRBV6-3 to TRBJ2-7, with 10 bases identical to TRBD2. After removal of 5 bases from V and 1 base from J, the junction contained 8 bases not matched to a gene. This CDR3 spans 16 amino acids. The germline V gene has CDR1 MNHEY and CDR2 SVGEGT. CDR3 sequence reads: CASSDELAGSSYEQYV. The CDR3 coding sequence is TGTGCCAGCAGTGACGAACTAGCGGGGAGTTCCTACGAGCAGTACGTC.

In its sample, this clonotype was seen a few times. V and J are TRBV9 and TRBJ2-5; D may be TRBD2 (5 bases). Trimming pared 3 bases from V and 1 base from J, leaving 10 bases between. Germline values: CDR1 SGDLS, CDR2 YYNGEE. This CDR3 is built from 14 residues. CDR3 DNA: TGTGCCAGCAGCGCTGACTATACCCAAGAGACCCAGTACTTC. It specifies CASSADYTQETQYF.

This clonotype was picked up many times. The chain links TRBV28 to TRBJ2-2; 8 nucleotides agree with TRBD1. J lost 6 bases, V lost 7 bases, and 7 bases had no gene match. Germline values: CDR1 MDHEN, CDR2 SYDVKM. This CDR3 contains 14 residues. The CDR3 DNA sequence: TGTGCCAGCAAGCAGGGGGCAATCGCCGGGGAGCTGTTTTTT. It encodes CASKQGAIAGELFF.

The chain recombines TRBV4-1 with TRBJ2-2, with D maybe TRBD2 (6 bases). The ends were cut back, 4 bases at V and 8 bases at J, with 11 bases in the middle. The V gene's germline CDR1 is MGHRA and CDR2 YSYEKL. This CDR3 spans 13 amino acids. CDR3 sequence: CASSPPGVGELFF. The CDR3 bases are TGCGCCAGCAGCCCGCCGGGAGTTGGGGAGCTGTTTTTT.

This clonotype was detected ten times or more. The genes are TRBV15 and TRBJ1-5; D unclear. Trimming pared 1 base from V and 2 bases from J, leaving 9 bases between. Germline loops: CDR1 LNHNV, CDR2 YYDKDF (reference sequence). The CDR3 totals 15 residues. In DNA form, the CDR3 reads TGTGCCACCAGCAGAGCCACGCGGGGCAATCAGCCCCAGCATTTT. Translated, it gives CATSRATRGNQPQHF.

The table lists this clonotype with many counts. The rearrangement joins TRBV2 to TRBJ2-7; 9 nucleotides align to TRBD1. After removal of 5 bases from V and 1 base from J, the junction contained 6 bases not matched to a gene. The CDR3 loop spans 15 amino acids. CDR1 SNHLY and CDR2 FYNNEI come from the germline V gene. In DNA, the CDR3 is TGTGCCAGCAGTACATACGGACAGGGGTCCTACGAGCAGTACTTC. It encodes CASSTYGQGSYEQYF. The entire variable domain, with the rest obtained from reference TRBV2 and TRBJ2-7, is as follows: EPEVTQTPSHQVTQMGQEVILRCVPISNHLYFYWYRQILGQKVEFLVSFYNNEISEKSEIFDDQFSVERPDGSNFTLKIRSTKLEDSAMYFCASSTYGQGSYEQYFGPGTRLTVT.

The rearrangement uses TRBV5-5 and TRBJ1-2, with TRBD1 as a possible D gene (6 bases). V was pared by 3 bases and J by 4 bases, with 19 bases between. Looked up from germline, CDR1 is SGHKS and CDR2 is YYEKEE (reference sequence). This CDR3 comprises 16 residues. The CDR3 DNA follows: TGTGCCAGCAGCTGGAGTGGGACCTCACAGGGCTATGGCTACACCTTC. Protein product: CASSWSGTSQGYGYTF.

There are many counts of this clonotype. V and J are TRBV15 and TRBJ2-3; 8 bases agree with TRBD1. CDR3 length: 17 amino acids. V was pared by 3 bases and J by 2 bases, with 10 bases of the junction left unmatched. CDR1 LNHNV and CDR2 YYDKDF come from the germline V gene (reference sequence). In nucleotides, the CDR3 is TGTGCCACCAGCAGCTTGACAGGGGCACAGAACACAGATACGCAGTATTTT. It encodes CATSSLTGAQNTDTQYF.

This clonotype was seen only a few times. The chain joins TRBV7-2 to TRBJ2-1; possible D gene TRBD1, 6 bases. Deletions cut 8 bases from V and 3 bases from J, with 20 bases between. Germline lookup yields CDR1 SGHTA and CDR2 FQGNSA. The CDR3 extends over 16 amino acids. CDR3 amino acids: CASAAPGQTNYNEQFF. CDR3 coding DNA: TGTGCCAGCGCAGCCCCCGGACAGACGAACTACAATGAGCAGTTCTTC. Full variable domain (missing parts from reference TRBV7-2 and TRBJ2-1): GAGVSQSPSNKVTEKGKDVELRCDPISGHTALYWYRQSLGQGLEFLIYFQGNSAPDKSGLPSDRFSAERTGGSVSTLTIQRTQQEDSAVYLCASAAPGQTNYNEQFFGPGTRLTVL.

Ten or more counts support this clonotype. This rearrangement joins TRBV6-2 or TRBV6-3 to TRBJ2-5; TRBD2 might be the D (5 bases). The V gene's germline CDR1 is MNHEY and CDR2 SVGEGT. V lost 6 bases to trimming and J lost 1 base, with 6 bases between them. The CDR3 contains 12 residues. CDR3 region: CASRDSQETQYF. As DNA, the CDR3 is TGTGCCAGCAGGGACTCCCAAGAGACCCAGTACTTC.

This clonotype was counted between two and nine times. A read error may account for a junction end that differs from germline. The chain links TRBV10-2 to TRBJ2-7; D ambiguous. This CDR3 is built from 11 residues. Germline values: CDR1 WSHSY, CDR2 SAAADI. The CDR3 spells CASSIFYGQYF. The CDR3 DNA is TGCGCCAGCAGCATCTTCTACGGGCAGTACTTC.

V and J are TRBV5-1 and TRBJ2-5; TRBD2 aligns across 8 bases. Germline trimming cut 2 bases from V and 2 bases from J; bases unmatched to any gene: 8. The CDR3 spans 16 residues. The germline gives CDR1 SGHRS, CDR2 YFSETQ. Here the CDR3 DNA reads TGCGCCAGCAGCTTCCCCCCGGGGGGGATGCAAGAGACCCAGTACTTC. This sequence encodes CASSFPPGGMQETQYF.

This clonotype has a count of ten or more. This sequence joins TRBV7-2 and TRBJ2-5; 7 bases fit TRBD1. This CDR3 spans 14 amino acids. The V gene end was trimmed by 5 bases and the J gene end by 1 base; junction bases not matched to a gene: 4. Germline lookup yields CDR1 SGHTA and CDR2 FQGNSA. The CDR3 nucleotides read TGTGCCAGCAGCACTTGGACAGGCCAAGAGACCCAGTACTTC. It yields the protein CASSTWTGQETQYF.

This clonotype was detected many times. The chain joins TRBV7-2 to TRBJ2-3; no definite D call. Trimming cost V 1 base and J 2 bases, with 13 bases left between them. The CDR3 has 16 amino acids. Germline V gene data show CDR1 as SGHTA and CDR2 as FQGNSA. CDR3 sequence (DNA): TGTGCCAGCAGCTTAGTTCTCAGTCAACTCACAGATACGCAGTATTTT. Encoded protein: CASSLVLSQLTDTQYF.

CDR3 protein: CASSPDRVPGANVLTF. The CDR3 DNA follows: TGTGCCAGCAGCCCGGACAGGGTTCCTGGGGCCAACGTCCTGACTTTC. The J gene is TRBJ2-6, the V gene TRBV13; 8 nucleotides line up with TRBD1. V dropped 5 bases and J dropped 2; count of bases not matched to a gene: 5. The CDR3 sequence is 16 residues long. Germline lookup yields CDR1 PRHDT and CDR2 FYEKMQ (reference sequence). Supplemented by reference TRBV13 and TRBJ2-6, the full variable domain reads AAGVIQSPRHLIKEKRETATLKCYPIPRHDTVYWYQQGPGQDPQFLISFYEKMQSDKGSIPDRFSAQQFSDYHSELNMSSLELGDSALYFCASSPDRVPGANVLTFGAGSRLTVL.